These T cell receptor beta chains were read from a single sample in a study of blood T cell repertoires in COVID-19. Clones were sequenced by immunoSEQ multiplex PCR, and TCRdb holds only the in-frame ones, with some missing. Of 120,000 or so clones in the sample, around 82% were seen once. Specimen: peripheral blood. The receptor source for this set is a man aged 25 to 40 with COVID-19, enrolled during active disease. CDR3s include the opening cysteine and the closing phenylalanine or tryptophan. Each record gives: clone size, J gene, V gene, D gene, CDR3 protein, CDR3 DNA. D genes are given only for firm matches. Not all rows give a size; the values are once, few, many and, for expanded clones, a class.

-	TRBJ1-4	TRBV6-5	TRBD1	CASRSTGDGEKLFF	TGTGCCAGCAGGTCAACAGGGGACGGGGAAAAACTGTTTTTT
-	TRBJ2-1	TRBV19	TRBD1	CASRARTGSYNEQFF	TGTGCCAGTAGGGCTCGGACAGGGTCATACAATGAGCAGTTCTTC
once	TRBJ1-6	TRBV7-9	-	CASRQAIRNSPLHF	TGTGCCAGCCGCCAAGCGATTCGTAATTCACCCCTCCACTTT
-	TRBJ1-4	TRBV5-6	TRBD1	CASSSGTGVANEKLFF	TGTGCCAGCAGCTCCGGGACAGGGGTGGCTAATGAAAAACTGTTTTTT
-	TRBJ2-1	TRBV11-3	TRBD2	CASNPGLADNNEQFF	TGTGCCAGCAACCCGGGACTAGCGGATAACAATGAGCAGTTCTTC
-	TRBJ2-7	TRBV9	-	CASSLDGGHSYEQYF	TGTGCCAGCAGCCTCGATGGGGGCCACTCCTACGAGCAGTACTTC
-	TRBJ1-1	TRBV19	TRBD1	CAATPGTGATEAFF	TGTGCCGCAACCCCCGGAACAGGGGCCACTGAAGCTTTCTTT
-	TRBJ2-5	TRBV11-2	TRBD1	CASSPGQGIRETQYF	TGTGCCAGCAGCCCCGGACAGGGGATTCGGGAGACCCAGTACTTC
-	TRBJ2-4	TRBV19	-	CASSILPVAKNIQYF	TGTGCCAGTAGTATTCTTCCCGTAGCCAAAAACATTCAGTACTTC
-	TRBJ2-5	TRBV7-2	-	CASSAPDSHQETQYF	TGTGCCAGCAGCGCTCCGGACAGCCACCAAGAGACCCAGTACTTC
-	TRBJ2-7	TRBV10-3	TRBD2	CAISAGTTTYEQYF	TGTGCCATCAGTGCCGGGACTACTACCTACGAGCAGTACTTC
-	TRBJ2-7	TRBV6-1	-	CASSERGGTAQQYF	TGTGCCAGCAGTGAACGCGGAGGAACCGCACAGCAGTACTTC
-	TRBJ2-7	TRBV4-2	TRBD2	CASSQGGGVLHEQYF	TGTGCCAGCAGCCAAGGGGGAGGGGTGTTGCACGAGCAGTACTTC
-	TRBJ1-2	TRBV30	-	CAWSGGRASGYTF	TGTGCCTGGAGTGGCGGCCGCGCGTCTGGCTACACCTTC
-	TRBJ2-7	TRBV4-1	-	CASSRDSTYEQYF	TGCGCCAGCAGCCGGGACTCCACCTACGAGCAGTACTTC
-	TRBJ1-2	TRBV29-1	-	CSSLGGAGVYGYTF	TGCAGCAGCTTAGGGGGTGCGGGGGTATATGGCTACACCTTC
-	TRBJ1-4	TRBV6-5	-	CASSYRGTGQEKLFF	TGTGCCAGCAGTTACAGGGGGACGGGTCAGGAAAAACTGTTTTTT
-	TRBJ1-5	TRBV21-1	-	CASSPGTGNNQPQHF	TGTGCCAGCAGCCCCGGGACAGGGAACAATCAGCCCCAGCATTTT
-	TRBJ2-7	TRBV5-4	-	CASTIRGEQYF	TGTGCCAGCACCATTCGGGGGGAGCAGTACTTC
-	TRBJ2-7	TRBV11-2	-	CASSHSSRGAYEQYF	TGTGCCAGCAGCCATTCTAGCCGGGGTGCCTACGAGCAGTACTTC
-	TRBJ2-2	TRBV28	TRBD1	CASSSQPGQGPSLPNTGELFF	TGTGCCAGCAGTTCGCAACCGGGACAGGGGCCTTCTCTCCCGAACACCGGGGAGCTGTTTTTT
-	TRBJ2-1	TRBV24-1	-	CATSDFRGSSYNEQFF	TGTGCCACCAGTGATTTCCGTGGGAGCTCCTACAATGAGCAGTTCTTC
-	TRBJ2-2	TRBV24-1	TRBD1	CATSDPRTGGNTGELFF	TGTGCCACCAGTGATCCCCGGACAGGGGGGAACACCGGGGAGCTGTTTTTT
few	TRBJ2-7	TRBV4-1	-	CASSHAGTAAGREQYF	TGCGCCAGCAGCCATGCCGGGACAGCCGCGGGACGGGAGCAGTACTTC
few	TRBJ2-5	TRBV4-3	-	CASSQEGAGKGETQYF	TGCGCCAGCAGCCAAGAAGGCGCAGGGAAGGGGGAGACCCAGTACTTC
-	TRBJ2-3	TRBV10-1	TRBD1	CASSQQGADTQYF	TGCGCCAGCAGCCAGCAGGGGGCAGATACGCAGTATTTT
-	TRBJ2-7	TRBV6-5	-	CATSDSTYEQYF	TGTGCCACCTCAGACAGTACCTACGAGCAGTACTTC
-	TRBJ1-3	TRBV5-8	-	CASSLEPTGSGNTIYF	TGTGCCAGCAGCTTGGAGCCCACAGGGTCGGGAAACACCATATATTTT
few	TRBJ1-6	TRBV9	-	CASSPGDNSPLHF	TGTGCCAGCAGCCCGGGGGATAATTCACCCCTCCACTTT
-	TRBJ1-5	TRBV19	-	CASSRETGRLGNQPQHF	TGTGCCAGTAGTAGGGAGACAGGACGCTTGGGCAATCAGCCCCAGCATTTT
-	TRBJ1-5	TRBV24-1	-	CATSDFISNQPQHF	TGTGCCACCAGTGATTTCATCAGCAATCAGCCCCAGCATTTT
-	TRBJ1-1	TRBV7-3	-	CASSPTPNTEAFF	TGTGCCAGCAGTCCCACTCCGAACACTGAAGCTTTCTTT
-	TRBJ2-1	TRBV7-2	-	CASSSRGSSSYNEQFF	TGTGCCAGCAGCAGCCGAGGGTCGAGCTCCTACAATGAGCAGTTCTTC
-	TRBJ1-3	TRBV5-5	-	CASRNTKSGNTIYF	TGTGCCAGCCGCAACACAAAATCTGGAAACACCATATATTTT
-	TRBJ2-3	TRBV9	-	CASSPSGDSTDTQYF	TGTGCCAGCAGTCCCTCAGGGGACAGCACAGATACGCAGTATTTT
-	TRBJ2-2	TRBV18	-	CASSPQIRANTGELFF	TGTGCCAGCTCACCACAGATACGGGCGAACACCGGGGAGCTGTTTTTT